This TCR beta chain was obtained from a study of PD-1 blockade in classical Hodgkin lymphoma. Study-level points and caveats: Researchers reported that CD4+ TCR diversity, though not CD8+, rose significantly by C4D1.

Each patient's relapse followed autologous stem cell transplantation, and brentuximab vedotin exposure varied. Libraries were prepared by immunoSEQ multiplex PCR; TCRdb keeps only in-frame clonotypes and omits some of them. The sample lists approximately 25,000 clones, about 70% occurring once. To note about this clone: Its antigen is unidentified.

Germline V gene lookup returns CDR1 LGHNA and CDR2 YSLEER. Trimming cost V 1 base and J 3 bases; bases outside gene matches: 1. CDR3 length: 15 residues. The chain links TRBV4-3 to TRBJ2-3, with TRBD2 matching 10 bases. The source material was peripheral blood mononuclear cells (PBMCs), sampled at baseline. This clonotype was sampled from a human donor with classical Hodgkin lymphoma. The CDR3 loop is CASSQVAGGTDTQYF. In DNA form, the CDR3 reads TGCGCCAGCAGCCAAGTAGCGGGGGGAACAGATACGCAGTATTTT.